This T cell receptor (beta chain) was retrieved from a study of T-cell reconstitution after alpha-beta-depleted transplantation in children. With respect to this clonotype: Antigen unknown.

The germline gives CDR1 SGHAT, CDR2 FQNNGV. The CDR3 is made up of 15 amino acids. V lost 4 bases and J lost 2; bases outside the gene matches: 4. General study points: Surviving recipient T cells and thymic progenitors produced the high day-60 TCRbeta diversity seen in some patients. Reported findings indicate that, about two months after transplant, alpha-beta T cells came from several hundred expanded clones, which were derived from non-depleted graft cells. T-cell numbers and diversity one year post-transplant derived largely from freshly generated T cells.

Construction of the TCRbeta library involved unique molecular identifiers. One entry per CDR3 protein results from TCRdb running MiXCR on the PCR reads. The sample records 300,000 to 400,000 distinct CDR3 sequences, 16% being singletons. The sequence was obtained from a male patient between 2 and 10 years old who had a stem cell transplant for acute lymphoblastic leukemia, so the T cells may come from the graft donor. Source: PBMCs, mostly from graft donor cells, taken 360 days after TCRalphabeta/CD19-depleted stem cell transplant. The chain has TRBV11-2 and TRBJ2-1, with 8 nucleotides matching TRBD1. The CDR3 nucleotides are TGTGCCAGCAGCTCGGGACAGGTCCCCTACAATGAGCAGTTCTTC. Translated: CASSSGQVPYNEQFF.